The rows below give T cell receptor beta chains drawn from one sample of a study of blood T cell repertoires in COVID-19. The table came from immunoSEQ multiplex PCR; TCRdb's copy has only in-frame clones and leaves some out. The repertoire has 80,000 to 95,000 clones, 89% of them found once; the top ten carry approximately 3.1%. The sequencing input was peripheral blood. All receptors derive from a woman in her 70s with acute or convalescent COVID-19. Each CDR3 is given with its conserved first and last residue. Each record gives: V gene, J gene, clone size, D gene, CDR3 DNA, CDR3 protein. The D gene is left open where the match is weak. Clone size appears in some rows only: once, few, many, or a class for an expanded clone.

TRBV18	TRBJ2-6	once	TRBD2	TGTGCCAGCTCACCACCCTCCTGGGGCGGGAGGAGCTCTGGGGCCAACGTCCTGACTTTC	CASSPPSWGGRSSGANVLTF
TRBV18	TRBJ2-1	.	TRBD1	TGTGCCAGCTCACCAGGACAGGGGGCTCGGAATGAGCAGTTCTTC	CASSPGQGARNEQFF
TRBV10-1	TRBJ2-3	.	TRBD1	TGCGCCAGCAGTAAGATGGACAGGTCCGGAGATACGCAGTATTTT	CASSKMDRSGDTQYF
TRBV15	TRBJ2-2	.	TRBD1	TGTGCCACCAGCACCGGGACAGGGGGCTTCGGGGAGCTGTTTTTT	CATSTGTGGFGELFF
TRBV10-1	TRBJ2-2	.	.	TGCGCCAGCAGTGCACAGACGAACACCGGGGAGCTGTTTTTT	CASSAQTNTGELFF
TRBV19	TRBJ1-1	.	TRBD1	TGTGCCAGTAGGGACAGGCAGAACACTGAAGCTTTCTTT	CASRDRQNTEAFF
TRBV6-1	TRBJ1-1	.	.	TGTGCCAGCAGTGAAGCCCGGGACAAAGGAAGCACTGAAGCTTTCTTT	CASSEARDKGSTEAFF
TRBV12-3/TRBV12-4	TRBJ2-5	.	.	TGTGCCAGCAGTTTGGCTGAGACCCAGTACTTC	CASSLAETQYF
TRBV18	TRBJ2-2	few	.	TGTGCCAGCTCACTAGCGGATAACACCGGGGAGCTGTTTTTT	CASSLADNTGELFF
TRBV6-5	TRBJ2-1	.	TRBD1	TGTGCCAGCAGTTACTCGCGACAGGGTCTGTACGAGCAGTTCTTC	CASSYSRQGLYEQFF
TRBV30	TRBJ2-3	.	.	TGTGCCTGGACCGTTGAAGGCGGGAAAGCAGATACGCAGTATTTT	CAWTVEGGKADTQYF
TRBV7-8	TRBJ2-3	.	.	TGTGCCAGCAGCTTACTCGCGGGGCCAATTGATACGCAGTATTTT	CASSLLAGPIDTQYF
TRBV7-9	TRBJ1-1	few	TRBD1	TGTGCCAGCAGCGGGACAGTCCTAAACACTGAAGCTTTCTTT	CASSGTVLNTEAFF
TRBV3-1/TRBV3-2	TRBJ2-5	.	TRBD1	TGTGCCAGCAGCCATTCAGACAGGGGGCACCAGTACTTC	CASSHSDRGHQYF
TRBV5-1	TRBJ1-1	.	.	TGCGCCAGCAGCGTCTCGGCGGAGAACACTGAAGCTTTCTTT	CASSVSAENTEAFF
TRBV19	TRBJ1-5	.	TRBD1	TGTGCCAGTAGTATCGGGACAGGAAGCAATCAGCCCCAGCATTTT	CASSIGTGSNQPQHF
TRBV6-6	TRBJ2-7	.	TRBD1	TGTGCCACCCTCCACCGGGACAGGGACTACGAGCAGTACTTC	CATLHRDRDYEQYF
TRBV4-2	TRBJ1-6	.	.	TGTGCCAGCAGCCAAGATGTCCAGGGAGGCAATTCACCCCTCCACTTT	CASSQDVQGGNSPLHF
TRBV18	TRBJ2-1	.	TRBD1	TGTGCCAGCTCACCCCAGTTACAGGGGGTATACAATGAGCAGTTCTTC	CASSPQLQGVYNEQFF
TRBV7-8	TRBJ2-5	.	.	TGTGCCAGCAGCCCAAGGACTCTCTCCCAAGAGACCCAGTACTTC	CASSPRTLSQETQYF